This T cell receptor beta chain is from a study of shared clonotypes between healthy human individuals. For the study at large: Participating donors consisted of a couple of women and a few men aged 18 to 49. Findings of the study overall: Among non-shared clonotypes, generation probabilities were lower than among those shared by all four donors. Estimated richness values were generally larger in naive subsets than in memory subsets. Naive CD4 clonotype sharing across a few donors was approximately 5%.

Repertoires were generated with immunoSEQ multiplex PCR, while TCRdb's copy carries only in-frame clones and drops some. Counted here are around 1.9 million clones, 93% occurring once; the ten biggest clones make up more than 1.5%. Turning to this clone: What it binds is not known.

Only CD45RO-negative cells positively selected for CCR7 counted as naive CD8 cells, so terminally differentiated effector memory CD45RA+ cells were excluded. V was clipped by 4 bases and J by 9 bases; unmatched bases: 11. CDR3 size: 15 residues. Germline values: CDR1 SGHAT, CDR2 FQNNGV. The J gene is TRBJ2-7, the V gene TRBV11-2; 11 bases fit TRBD2. The sequence was collected from a man younger than 35 in good health. Some clones in this sample may be carry-over from other donors' samples. Sequencing was done on a sample of naive CD8+ T cells from PBMCs. This CDR3 reads CASSSRLAGPLGQYF. For the CDR3, the DNA is TGTGCCAGCAGCTCCCGACTAGCGGGACCCTTGGGGCAGTACTTC.